These 11 T cell receptor beta chains were all obtained from the same sample, sequenced in a study of blood T cell repertoires in COVID-19. Sequencing was performed with immunoSEQ multiplex PCR; in TCRdb, only in-frame clones are kept and a portion is missing. The sample yields some 170,000 clones, around four fifths seen once. Material for sequencing was peripheral blood. The receptors shown here come from a woman older than 75 with acute or convalescent COVID-19.

Concerning this clone: Its ends do not fully match the called genes, so a read error is possible. CDR3 DNA: TGTGCTAGCAGCCCAATAGCAGACCCCGGGGAGCTGTTTTTT. It codes for CASSPIADPGELFF. The chain couples TRBV7-7 to TRBJ2-2; D is uncertain. This CDR3 is 14 amino acids long. The germline V gene encodes CDR1 SSHAT and CDR2 FNYEAQ (reference sequence).

This clone is a singleton in its sample. The V call is TRBV6-6, the J call TRBJ1-2, with TRBD1 identical over 7 bases. The trim removed 10 bases at V and 7 bases at J, leaving 15 bases unmatched. The V gene's germline CDR1 is MNHNY and CDR2 SVGAGI (reference sequence). The CDR3 is 14 residues long. CDR3 bases: TGTGCCACCAGGCCCTCAAGGGGGCCCCTTGGCTACACCTTC. As protein: CATRPSRGPLGYTF.

The rearrangement joins TRBV4-1 to TRBJ2-1; D possibly corresponds to TRBD2 (5 bases). The CDR3 consists of 14 residues. V lost 1 base, J lost 9 bases, and 13 bases lay in between. CDR1 and CDR2 from the germline V gene are MGHRA and YSYEKL. CDR3 loop: CASSQGPQAGEQFF. CDR3 DNA sequence: TGCGCCAGCAGCCAAGGTCCTCAGGCGGGTGAGCAGTTCTTC.

This clone turned up a few times. This chain connects TRBV7-2 to TRBJ2-3; TRBD2 aligns across 9 bases. The CDR3 sequence is 14 residues long. The trim removed 5 bases at V and 11 bases at J, leaving 11 bases unmatched. Germline loops: CDR1 SGHTA, CDR2 FQGNSA. The CDR3 sequence is CASSQWAGGGGQYF. Here the CDR3 DNA reads TGTGCCAGCAGCCAATGGGCTGGCGGGGGGGGGCAGTATTTT.

This chain connects TRBV5-6 to TRBJ1-4, with 9 bases that match TRBD1. CDR1 is SGHDT and CDR2 is YYEEEE in the germline V gene. This CDR3 has 16 residues. V lost 0 bases and J lost 6; bases outside the gene matches: 6. CDR3 nucleotide sequence: TGTGCCAGCAGCTTGGCGGGACAGGGTGTGGATGAAAAACTGTTTTTT. This translates into CASSLAGQGVDEKLFF.

The CDR3 reads CASSISGTGKYNEQFF. The CDR3 nucleotides read TGTGCCAGTAGTATCTCCGGGACAGGGAAATACAATGAGCAGTTCTTC. The chain is built from TRBV19 and TRBJ2-1; 9 nucleotides line up with TRBD1. The length of the CDR3 is 16 residues. V shed 3 bases, J shed 4 bases, and the junction held 7 bases outside the gene matches. CDR1 LNHDA and CDR2 SQIVND come from the germline V gene (reference sequence).

The chain is built from TRBV6-2 or TRBV6-3 and TRBJ1-1; 8 bases align to TRBD1. In germline, CDR1 is MNHEY, CDR2 SVGEGT. Trimming removed 0 bases from V and 1 base from J; junction bases left unmatched: 10. The CDR3 extends over 18 amino acids. The DNA for the CDR3 is TGTGCCAGCAGTTACTCGATTTCGGCAGGGGGCGAGAACACTGAAGCTTTCTTT. Translation: CASSYSISAGGENTEAFF.

This clone was detected a few times. The chain couples TRBV7-6 to TRBJ2-5; 8 bases fit TRBD1. With V trimmed by 4 bases and J by 12 bases, 19 bases remained unmatched. Germline lookup yields CDR1 SGHVS and CDR2 FNYEAQ. This CDR3 has 16 residues. The DNA of the CDR3 is TGTGCCAGCAGCTCTATGGAGTCTGGGACAGGCTCTGTGGAGTACTTC. Translated, it gives CASSSMESGTGSVEYF.

The chain couples TRBV28 to TRBJ2-5; 8 bases align to TRBD1. Germline trimming cut 5 bases from V and 4 bases from J; bases unmatched to any gene: 6. This CDR3 has 14 amino acids. Germline V gene data show CDR1 as MDHEN and CDR2 as SYDVKM. The CDR3 DNA reads TGTGCCAGCAGTCCCGGACAGGGAAGAGAGACCCAGTACTTC. Amino acids: CASSPGQGRETQYF.

V is TRBV7-8 and J is TRBJ1-4, with TRBD1 as a possible D gene (6 bases). CDR1 and CDR2 (germline): SGHVS, FQNEAQ. V shed 3 bases and J shed 8 bases, with 19 bases lying between them. The CDR3 is made up of 16 amino acids. The CDR3 reads CASSLIPRGLMEKLFF. The DNA of the CDR3 is TGTGCCAGCAGCTTGATCCCCAGGGGCCTAATGGAAAAACTGTTTTTT.

This clone was picked up a small number of times. V usage is TRBV11-3 and J usage is TRBJ1-1, with 7 bases fitting TRBD1. Germline V CDR1 and CDR2: SGHNT, YENEEA. The V gene end was trimmed by 1 base and the J gene end by 2 bases; junction bases not matched to a gene: 1. CDR3 length: 14 residues. CDR3 in DNA: TGTGCCAGCAGCTTAGGGACAGGAAACACTGAAGCTTTCTTT. It codes for CASSLGTGNTEAFF. The whole variable domain, filled in from reference TRBV11-3 and TRBJ1-1, reads EAGVVQSPRYKIIEKKQPVAFWCNPISGHNTLYWYLQNLGQGPELLIRYENEEAVDDSQLPKDRFSAERLKGVDSTLKIQPAELGDSAVYLCASSLGTGNTEAFFGQGTRLTVV.